The T cell receptor beta chain described here comes from a study of T cell repertoires in cytomegalovirus infection. For the study at large: Signatures in public TCR beta sequences pointed to both CMV infection and matching HLA type. Study-level findings and limits: In two of eight donors, the top clonotype was HLA-C-restricted CMV-specific. Summed frequency of public TCR beta families distinguished CMV carriers with the relevant HLA.

TCRdb reprocessed the reads via MiXCR and lists one record per CDR3 protein. The repertoire holds over 300,000 distinct CDR3 sequences, with 15% to 20% as singletons. The CDR3 consists of 13 residues. Trimming stripped 0 bases from V and 6 bases from J, with 10 bases between. Germline V gives CDR1 DFQATT, CDR2 SNEGSKA (reference sequence). Concerning this clonotype: No antigen is known for it.

This chain uses TRBV20-1 with TRBJ2-3; possibly TRBD1 for D (5 bases). Specimen: PBMCs. The clonotype comes from a human donor in good health (CMV status not recorded). Some clones in this sample may be carry-over from other donors' samples. CDR3 DNA: TGCAGTGCTAGAGATCCAGGGCGTGATACGCAGTATTTT. Translated: CSARDPGRDTQYF.